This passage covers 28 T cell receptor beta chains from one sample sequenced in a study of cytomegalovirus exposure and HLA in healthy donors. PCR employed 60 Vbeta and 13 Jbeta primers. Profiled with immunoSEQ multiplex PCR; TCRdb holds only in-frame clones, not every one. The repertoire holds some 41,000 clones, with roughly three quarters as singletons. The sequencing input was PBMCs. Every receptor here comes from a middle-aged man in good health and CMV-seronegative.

Here the CDR3 reads CASSSGLFNQPQHF. CDR3 sequence (DNA): TGTGCCAGCAGCTCTGGACTGTTCAATCAGCCCCAGCATTTT. The gene calls are TRBV5-6 and TRBJ1-5; D call uncertain. Trimming removed 3 bases at V and 3 bases at J, with 10 bases between. The germline V gene encodes CDR1 SGHDT and CDR2 YYEEEE. The length of the CDR3 is 14 residues.

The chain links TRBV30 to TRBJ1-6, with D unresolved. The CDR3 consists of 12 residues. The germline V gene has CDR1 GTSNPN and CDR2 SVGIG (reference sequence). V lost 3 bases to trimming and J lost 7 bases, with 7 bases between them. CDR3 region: CAWRSENSPLHF. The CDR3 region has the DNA TGTGCCTGGAGATCGGAGAATTCACCCCTCCACTTT.

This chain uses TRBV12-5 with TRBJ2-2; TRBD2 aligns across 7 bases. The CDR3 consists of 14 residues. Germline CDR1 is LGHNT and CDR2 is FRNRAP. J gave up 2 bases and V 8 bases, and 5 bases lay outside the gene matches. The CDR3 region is CASMGGTNTGELFF. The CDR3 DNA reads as TGTGCTAGTATGGGAGGGACTAACACCGGGGAGCTGTTTTTT.

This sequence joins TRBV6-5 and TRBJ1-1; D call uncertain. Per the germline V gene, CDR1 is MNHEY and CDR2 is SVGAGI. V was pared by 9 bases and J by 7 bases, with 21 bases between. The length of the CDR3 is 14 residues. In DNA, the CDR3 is TGTGCCAGTCAGCCCTCACGGAGATACCATGAAGCTTTCTTT. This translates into CASQPSRRYHEAFF.

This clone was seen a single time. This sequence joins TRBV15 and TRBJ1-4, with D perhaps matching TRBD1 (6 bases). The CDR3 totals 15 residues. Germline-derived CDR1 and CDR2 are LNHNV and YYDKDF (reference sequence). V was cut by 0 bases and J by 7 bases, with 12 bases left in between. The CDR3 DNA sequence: TGTGCCACCAGCAGAGATTCAGGGGCGGGTGAAAAACTGTTTTTT. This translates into CATSRDSGAGEKLFF.

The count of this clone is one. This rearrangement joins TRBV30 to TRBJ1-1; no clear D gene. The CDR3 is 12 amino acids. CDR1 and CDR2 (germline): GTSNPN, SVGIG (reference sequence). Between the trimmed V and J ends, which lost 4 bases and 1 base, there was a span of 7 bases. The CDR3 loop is CAWNRQNTEAFF. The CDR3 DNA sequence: TGTGCCTGGAACCGACAGAACACTGAAGCTTTCTTT. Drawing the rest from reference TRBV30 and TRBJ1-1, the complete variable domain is SQTIHQWPATLVQPVGSPLSLECTVEGTSNPNLYWYRQAAGRGLQLLFYSVGIGQISSEVPQNLSASRPQDRQFILSSKKLLLSDSGFYLCAWNRQNTEAFFGQGTRLTVV.

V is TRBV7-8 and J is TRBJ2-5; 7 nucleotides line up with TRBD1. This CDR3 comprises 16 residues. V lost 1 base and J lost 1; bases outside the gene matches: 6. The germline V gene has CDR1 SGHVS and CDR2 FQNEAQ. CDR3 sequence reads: CASSLENRGIQETQYF. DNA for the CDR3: TGTGCCAGCAGCTTAGAGAACAGGGGAATCCAAGAGACCCAGTACTTC.

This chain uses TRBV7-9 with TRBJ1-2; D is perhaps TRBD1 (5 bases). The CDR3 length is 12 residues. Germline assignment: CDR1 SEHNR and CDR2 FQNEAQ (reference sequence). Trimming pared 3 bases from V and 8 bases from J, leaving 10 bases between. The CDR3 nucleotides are TGTGCCAGCAGCTTTTTCCAGGGAGGCTACACCTTC. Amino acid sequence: CASSFFQGGYTF.

Here the CDR3 reads CAISEAGKYEQYF. DNA of the CDR3: TGTGCCATCAGTGAGGCAGGGAAGTACGAGCAGTACTTC. The rearrangement links TRBV10-3 to TRBJ2-7, with D tentatively TRBD1 (5 bases). The CDR3 spans 13 residues. The germline V and J ends were trimmed by 2 bases and 4 bases, with 9 bases remaining between them. CDR1 ENHRY and CDR2 SYGVKD come from the germline V gene.

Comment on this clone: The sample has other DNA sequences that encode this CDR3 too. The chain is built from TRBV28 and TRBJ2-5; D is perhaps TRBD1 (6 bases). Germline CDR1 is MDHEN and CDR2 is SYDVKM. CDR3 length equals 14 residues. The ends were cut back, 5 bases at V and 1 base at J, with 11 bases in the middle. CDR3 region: CASSPGQTQETQYF. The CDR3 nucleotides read TGTGCCAGCAGTCCAGGACAGACCCAAGAGACCCAGTACTTC.

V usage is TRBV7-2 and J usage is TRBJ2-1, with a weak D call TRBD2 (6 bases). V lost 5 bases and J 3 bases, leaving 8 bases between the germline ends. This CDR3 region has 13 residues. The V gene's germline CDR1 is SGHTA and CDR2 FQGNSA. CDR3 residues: CASSIGGYNEQFF. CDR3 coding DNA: TGTGCCAGCAGCATCGGGGGCTACAATGAGCAGTTCTTC.

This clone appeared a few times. The CDR3 nucleotides are TGTGCCAGCAGTGCTACTAAATCTGGAAACACCATATATTTT. It translates to CASSATKSGNTIYF. The chain carries TRBV2 and TRBJ1-3; D is ambiguous. Trimming took 4 bases from V and 1 from J, leaving 8 bases between them. The CDR3 is 14 residues long. The germline gives CDR1 SNHLY, CDR2 FYNNEI.

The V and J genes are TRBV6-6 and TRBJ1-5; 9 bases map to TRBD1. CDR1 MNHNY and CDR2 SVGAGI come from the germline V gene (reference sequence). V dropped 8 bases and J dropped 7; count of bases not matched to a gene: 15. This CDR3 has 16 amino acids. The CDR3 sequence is CASGRRGQGTSQPQHF. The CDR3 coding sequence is TGTGCCAGCGGGAGAAGGGGACAGGGAACGAGCCAGCCCCAGCATTTT.

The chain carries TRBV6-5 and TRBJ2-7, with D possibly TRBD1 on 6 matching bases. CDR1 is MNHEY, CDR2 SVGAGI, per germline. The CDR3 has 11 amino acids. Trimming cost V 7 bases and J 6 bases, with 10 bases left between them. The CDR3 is CASKKGVEQYF. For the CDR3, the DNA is TGTGCCAGCAAAAAGGGGGTCGAGCAGTACTTC.

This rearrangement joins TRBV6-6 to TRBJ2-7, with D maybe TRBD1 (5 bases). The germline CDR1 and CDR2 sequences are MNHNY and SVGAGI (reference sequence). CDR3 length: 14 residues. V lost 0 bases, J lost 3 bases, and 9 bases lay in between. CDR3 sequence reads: CASSYSPDSYEQYF. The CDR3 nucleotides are TGTGCCAGCAGTTACTCCCCCGACAGCTACGAGCAGTACTTC.

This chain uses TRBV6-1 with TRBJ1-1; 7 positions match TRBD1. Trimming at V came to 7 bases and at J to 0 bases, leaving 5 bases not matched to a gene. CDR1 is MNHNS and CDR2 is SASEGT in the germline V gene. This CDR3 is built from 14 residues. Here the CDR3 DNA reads TGTGCCAGCAATAGGGGGCGAGTGAACACTGAAGCTTTCTTT. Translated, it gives CASNRGRVNTEAFF.

The CDR3 reads CASSPPGGPNIQYF. The CDR3 DNA reads as TGTGCCAGCAGTCCCCCGGGGGGGCCCAACATTCAGTACTTC. The rearrangement joins TRBV13 to TRBJ2-4; 8 bases map to TRBD2. CDR3 length: 14 residues. The germline gives CDR1 PRHDT, CDR2 FYEKMQ (reference sequence). Trimming took 6 bases from V and 7 from J; bases not matched to a gene: 8.

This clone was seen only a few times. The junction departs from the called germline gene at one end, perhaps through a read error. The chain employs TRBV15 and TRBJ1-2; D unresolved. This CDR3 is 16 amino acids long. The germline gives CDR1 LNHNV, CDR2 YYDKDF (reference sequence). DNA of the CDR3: TGTGCCCCCAGCAGTCCCGCCGAGCCTCTTTACTATGGCTACACCTTC. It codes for CAPSSPAEPLYYGYTF.

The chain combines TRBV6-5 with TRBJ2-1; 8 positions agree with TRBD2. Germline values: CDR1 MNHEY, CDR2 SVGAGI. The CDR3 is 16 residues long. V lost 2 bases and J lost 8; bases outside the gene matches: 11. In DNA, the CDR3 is TGTGCCAGCAGTTACAGCCGGGGGGGCGGAAGCCATGAGCAGTTCTTC. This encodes CASSYSRGGGSHEQFF.

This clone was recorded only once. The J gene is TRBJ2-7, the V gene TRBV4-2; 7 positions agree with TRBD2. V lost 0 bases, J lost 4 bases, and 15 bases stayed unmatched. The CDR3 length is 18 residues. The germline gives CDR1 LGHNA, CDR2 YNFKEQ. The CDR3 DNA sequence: TGTGCCAGCAGCCAAGATCTCTCGTACTGGGGGGGTGTTTACGAGCAGTACTTC. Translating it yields CASSQDLSYWGGVYEQYF.

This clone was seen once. The CDR3 nucleotides are TGTGCCAGCAGCGTTGAACAGGGTTTTGGGACAGGCTACACCTTC. Amino acid sequence: CASSVEQGFGTGYTF. The chain has TRBV9 and TRBJ1-2, with D maybe TRBD1 (6 bases). CDR1 is SGDLS, CDR2 YYNGEE, per germline. The CDR3 length is 15 residues. Trimming cost V 2 bases and J 8 bases, with 19 bases left between them.

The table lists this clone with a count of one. This CDR3 is CAIGTSGGHEQFF. The CDR3 nucleotides are TGTGCCATCGGAACTAGCGGGGGTCATGAGCAGTTCTTC. V is TRBV10-3 and J is TRBJ2-1, with TRBD2 identical over 11 bases. CDR1 ENHRY and CDR2 SYGVKD come from the germline V gene. J was trimmed by 8 bases and V by 8 bases; bases with no gene match: 5. The CDR3 loop spans 13 amino acids.

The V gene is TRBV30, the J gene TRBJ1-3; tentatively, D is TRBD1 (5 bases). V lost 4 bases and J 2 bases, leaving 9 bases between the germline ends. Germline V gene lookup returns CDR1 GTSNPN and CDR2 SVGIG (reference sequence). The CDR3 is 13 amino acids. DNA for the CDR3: TGTGCCTGGACTCAGGGAACTGGAAACACCATATATTTT. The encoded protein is CAWTQGTGNTIYF.

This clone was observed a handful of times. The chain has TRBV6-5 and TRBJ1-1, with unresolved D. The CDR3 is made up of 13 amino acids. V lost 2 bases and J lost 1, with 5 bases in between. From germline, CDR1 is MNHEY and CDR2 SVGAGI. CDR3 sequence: CASSYQANTEAFF. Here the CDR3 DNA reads TGTGCCAGCAGTTACCAGGCGAACACTGAAGCTTTCTTT.

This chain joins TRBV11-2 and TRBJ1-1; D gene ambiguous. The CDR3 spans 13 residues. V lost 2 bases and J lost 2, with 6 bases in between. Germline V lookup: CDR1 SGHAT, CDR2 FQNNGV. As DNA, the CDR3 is TGTGCCAGCAGCTTAATCGGTAACACTGAAGCTTTCTTT. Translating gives CASSLIGNTEAFF.

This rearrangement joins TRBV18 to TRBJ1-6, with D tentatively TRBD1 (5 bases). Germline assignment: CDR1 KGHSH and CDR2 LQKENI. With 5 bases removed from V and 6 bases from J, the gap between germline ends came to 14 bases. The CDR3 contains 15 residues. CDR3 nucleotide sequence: TGTGCCAGCTCAATCGACAGCCAACCTAATTCACCCCTCCACTTT. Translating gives CASSIDSQPNSPLHF.

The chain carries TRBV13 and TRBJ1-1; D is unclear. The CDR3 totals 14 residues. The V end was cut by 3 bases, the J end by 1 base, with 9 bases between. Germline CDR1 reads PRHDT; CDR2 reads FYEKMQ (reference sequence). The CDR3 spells CASSLWQSNTEAFF. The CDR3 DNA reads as TGTGCCAGCAGCTTGTGGCAGTCGAACACTGAAGCTTTCTTT.

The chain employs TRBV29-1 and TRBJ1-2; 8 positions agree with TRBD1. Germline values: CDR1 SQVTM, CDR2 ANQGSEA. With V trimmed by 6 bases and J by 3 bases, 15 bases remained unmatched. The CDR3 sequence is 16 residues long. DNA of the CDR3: TGCAGCGTCCCCAAGGGGTCGACAGGGGAGCACTATGGCTACACCTTC. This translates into CSVPKGSTGEHYGYTF.